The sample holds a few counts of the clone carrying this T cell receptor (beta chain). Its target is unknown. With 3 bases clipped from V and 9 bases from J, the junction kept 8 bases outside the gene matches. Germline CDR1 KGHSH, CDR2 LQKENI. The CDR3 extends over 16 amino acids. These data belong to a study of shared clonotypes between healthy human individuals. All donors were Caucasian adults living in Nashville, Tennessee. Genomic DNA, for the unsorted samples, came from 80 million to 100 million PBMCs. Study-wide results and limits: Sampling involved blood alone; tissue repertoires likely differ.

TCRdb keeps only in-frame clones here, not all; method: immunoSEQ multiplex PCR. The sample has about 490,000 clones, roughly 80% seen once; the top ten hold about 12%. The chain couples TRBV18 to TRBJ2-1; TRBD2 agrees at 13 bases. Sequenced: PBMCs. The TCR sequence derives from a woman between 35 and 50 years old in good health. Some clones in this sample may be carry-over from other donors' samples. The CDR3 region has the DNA TGTGCCAGCTCACCGCCGGGACTAGCGGGAACAGGTGAGCAGTTCTTC. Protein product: CASSPPGLAGTGEQFF.